The clone carrying this T cell receptor beta chain was counted once. Libraries were prepared by immunoSEQ multiplex PCR; TCRdb keeps only in-frame clonotypes and omits some of them. The sample yields about 160,000 clones, 70% to 90% seen once. This entry comes from a study of cytomegalovirus exposure and HLA in healthy donors. The germline V gene has CDR1 WNHNN and CDR2 SYGVQD (reference sequence). CDR3 size: 14 residues. V was cut by 8 bases and J by 0 bases, with 10 bases left in between. This TCR derives from a man younger than 40 in good health and CMV-seropositive. The sample consisted of PBMCs. This sequence joins TRBV10-1 and TRBJ1-4; D unresolved. CDR3 sequence reads: CASSPEATNEKLFF. CDR3 DNA sequence: TGCGCCAGCTCGCCGGAGGCAACTAATGAAAAACTGTTTTTT.